The 18 T cell receptor beta chains below all came from one sample that was sequenced in a study of T cells in women clearing cervical HPV infection. Libraries were prepared by immunoSEQ multiplex PCR; TCRdb keeps only in-frame clonotypes and omits some of them. The sample table sets out around 19,000 clones. The specimen sequenced was blood buffy coat. The origin of the receptors is a woman aged 18 to 69 with a cervical HPV16 infection that either progressed to CIN3+ or cleared (not recorded which).

With respect to this clone: The CDR3 end lies 3 residues beyond the end of the read and is filled in from the germline J gene. The gene calls are TRBV5-1 and TRBJ2-1, with TRBD2 matching 11 bases. The length of the CDR3 is 16 residues. V shed 7 bases, J shed 9 bases, and the junction held 15 bases outside the gene matches. Germline assignment: CDR1 SGHRS and CDR2 YFSETQ. CDR3 bases read: TGCGCCAGCTCGACTAGCGGGGCAGCACGTGGGGGTGAG. It codes for CASSTSGAARGGE. The whole CDR3 reads CASSTSGAARGGEQFF.

Points on this clone: The CDR3 goes on 3 residues after the read ends, and that part is filled in from the germline J gene. V gene TRBV7-9 combines with J gene TRBJ1-5; the D gene is possibly TRBD1 (5 bases). Trimming stripped 1 base from V and 4 bases from J, with 11 bases between. This CDR3 comprises 15 residues. Germline V lookup: CDR1 SEHNR, CDR2 FQNEAQ (reference sequence). The sequenced part of the CDR3 DNA is TGTGCCAGCAGCTTAGAGGCAGGGCCTAATCAGCCC. Protein: CASSLEAGPNQP. The whole CDR3 region reads CASSLEAGPNQPQHF.

In the case of this clone: The CDR3 goes on 3 residues after the read ends, and that part is filled in from the germline J gene. The chain employs TRBV5-1 and TRBJ1-4; D is perhaps TRBD1 (6 bases). Germline V gene lookup returns CDR1 SGHRS and CDR2 YFSETQ. The length of the CDR3 is 14 residues. Trimming removed 2 bases at V and 4 bases at J, with 9 bases between. The CDR3: CASSFGQLNEKLFF. CDR3 DNA (partial): TGCGCCAGCAGCTTCGGACAGCTTAATGAAAAA.

About this clone itself: The sequence runs out 3 residues before the end of the CDR3; the remainder is reconstructed from the germline J gene. The rearrangement joins TRBV29-1 to TRBJ2-3; TRBD1 matches at 8 bases. The CDR3 has 14 amino acids. Germline CDR1 SQVTM, CDR2 ANQGSEA. This chain's CDR3 is CSVDGQGNTAPQYF. CDR3 DNA (partial): TGCAGCGTTGATGGACAGGGTAACACAGCTCCG.

Notes on this clone: The read terminates 3 residues before the CDR3 end, so the remaining end is supplied by the germline J gene. The rearrangement uses TRBV5-1 and TRBJ2-3; possibly TRBD2 for D (6 bases). CDR1 SGHRS and CDR2 YFSETQ come from the germline V gene. This CDR3 region has 13 residues. The DNA read from the CDR3 is TGCGCCAGCAGCTTCGGCGGGGAAGAGACG. Translating it yields CASSFGGEET. The full CDR3 reads CASSFGGEETQYF.

As concerns this clone: This same CDR3 is encoded by further DNA sequences in the sample. CDR3: CASSPGAGGPEYTQYF. The sequenced CDR3 bases are TGTGCCAGCTCCCCCGGCGCGGGGGGGCCCGAGTATACG. This rearrangement joins TRBV18 to TRBJ2-3; 9 bases line up with TRBD2. The sequence runs out 3 residues before the end of the CDR3; the remainder is reconstructed from the germline J gene. V gave up 6 bases and J gave up 7 bases; unmatched junction bases: 14. There are 16 residues in the CDR3. The germline CDR1 and CDR2 sequences are KGHSH and LQKENI.

Judged by frequency, this clone is medium-sized. With the read ending 3 residues before the CDR3 end, the germline J gene is used to fill in that end. This sequence joins TRBV20-1 and TRBJ1-1; 7 bases are a match to TRBD1. The CDR3 has 12 residues. Per germline, CDR1 DFQATT and CDR2 SNEGSKA (reference sequence). The CDR3 spells CSARRQGIGAFF. Incomplete CDR3 DNA: TGCAGTGCTAGACGACAGGGAATAGGA.

The sequenced part of the CDR3 DNA is TGTGCCAGCAGCTTAGGCGGGAGCGGGGGGGGCGAG. Translated, it gives CASSLGGSGGGE. The CDR3 as a whole reads CASSLGGSGGGEQYF. J is TRBJ2-7 and V is TRBV7-2; the match to TRBD2 covers 10 bases. Sequencing ends 3 residues short of the CDR3 end; the germline J gene provides the rest. Germline CDR1 SGHTA, CDR2 FQGNSA. There are 15 residues in the CDR3. J lost 6 bases, V lost 1 base, and 6 bases had no gene match.

Notes on this clone: The read terminates 3 residues ahead of where the CDR3 ends, so the germline J gene completes it. The rearrangement uses TRBV30 and TRBJ1-4, with 7 bases identical to TRBD1. Germline V gives CDR1 GTSNPN, CDR2 SVGIG (reference sequence). The CDR3 spans 15 residues. The CDR3 spells CAWSGGGTNNSPLFF. The DNA read from the CDR3 is TGTGCCTGGAGTGGAGGGGGCACGAATAATTCACCA. The full variable domain, in which reference TRBV30 and TRBJ1-4 provide the parts outside the CDR3, is SQTIHQWPATLVQPVGSPLSLECTVEGTSNPNLYWYRQAAGRGLQLLFYSVGIGQISSEVPQNLSASRPQDRQFILSSKKLLLSDSGFYLCAWSGGGTNNSPLFFGSGTQLSVL.

In regard to this clone: The read halts 3 residues ahead of the CDR3 end, with the missing end drawn from the germline J gene. The V and J genes are TRBV19 and TRBJ2-2, with TRBD2 as a possible D gene (7 bases). CDR1 is LNHDA, CDR2 SQIVND, per germline (reference sequence). The CDR3 runs 16 residues. Trimming shortened V by 7 bases and J by 0 bases, and 15 bases separated the two germline ends. The part of the CDR3 DNA that was read is TGTGCCAGTACCCGGGGGGCAGGGGCGAACACCGGGGAG. It yields the protein CASTRGAGANTGE. The whole CDR3 is CASTRGAGANTGELFF.

Points on this clone: The read terminates 3 residues before the CDR3 end, so the remaining end is supplied by the germline J gene. The chain links TRBV18 to TRBJ2-7; D is undetermined. V dropped 3 bases and J dropped 2 bases, with 8 bases sitting between them. This CDR3 comprises 13 residues. CDR1 and CDR2 (germline): KGHSH, LQKENI. CDR3 protein: CASSPRYTYEQYF. The CDR3 DNA, read in part, is TGTGCCAGCTCACCCCGGTATACCTACGAG. Together with reference TRBV18 and TRBJ2-7, the CDR3 gives the full variable domain: NAGVMQNPRHLVRRRGQEARLRCSPMKGHSHVYWYRQLPEEGLKFMVYLQKENIIDESGMPKERFSAEFPKEGPSILRIQQVVRGDSAAYFCASSPRYTYEQYFGPGTRLTVT.

To note about this clone: The read is 3 residues too short to cover the CDR3 end, so that end is filled in from the germline J gene. The chain has TRBV30 and TRBJ2-7, with D possibly being TRBD2 (5 bases). From germline, CDR1 is GTSNPN and CDR2 SVGIG (reference sequence). The CDR3 contains 14 residues. V was pared by 1 base and J by 6 bases, with 16 bases between. CDR3 sequence reads: CAWSADQLVPEQYF. CDR3 DNA, as far as it was read: TGTGCCTGGAGTGCCGACCAACTAGTTCCCGAG. Full variable domain (remainder filled in from reference TRBV30 and TRBJ2-7): SQTIHQWPATLVQPVGSPLSLECTVEGTSNPNLYWYRQAAGRGLQLLFYSVGIGQISSEVPQNLSASRPQDRQFILSSKKLLLSDSGFYLCAWSADQLVPEQYFGPGTRLTVT.

As to this clone: The read halts 3 residues ahead of the CDR3 end, with the missing end drawn from the germline J gene. The genes are TRBV5-6 and TRBJ2-5, with TRBD1 as a possible D gene (5 bases). V lost 1 base to trimming and J lost 7 bases, with 11 bases between them. Germline-derived CDR1 and CDR2 are SGHDT and YYEEEE. The CDR3 covers 13 residues. The DNA read from the CDR3 is TGTGCCAGCAGCTTGACAGGCCCGGGGACC. It encodes CASSLTGPGT. The CDR3 reads in full as CASSLTGPGTQYF.

On this clone itself: The read stops 3 residues short of the end of the CDR3; the missing end is completed from the germline J gene. The V and J genes are TRBV18 and TRBJ1-2, with 8 bases fitting TRBD1. The CDR3 covers 13 residues. CDR1 is KGHSH, CDR2 LQKENI, per germline. V trimming: 5 bases; J trimming: 3 bases; junction bases outside the gene matches: 2. The part of the CDR3 DNA that was read is TGTGCCAGCTCAACGGACAGGGACTATGGC. Amino acid sequence: CASSTDRDYG. The whole CDR3 is CASSTDRDYGYTF. The full variable domain, in which reference TRBV18 and TRBJ1-2 provide the parts outside the CDR3, is NAGVMQNPRHLVRRRGQEARLRCSPMKGHSHVYWYRQLPEEGLKFMVYLQKENIIDESGMPKERFSAEFPKEGPSILRIQQVVRGDSAAYFCASSTDRDYGYTFGSGTRLTVV.

The DNA read from the CDR3 is TGTGCCAGTAGTATCGACAGGGCACCTAACTATGGC. It encodes CASSIDRAPNYG. Given in full, the CDR3 is CASSIDRAPNYGYTF. The chain is built from TRBV19 and TRBJ1-2; TRBD1 agrees at 7 bases. The read stops 3 residues short of the end of the CDR3; the missing end is completed from the germline J gene. The CDR3 is 15 residues long. The germline V gene encodes CDR1 LNHDA and CDR2 SQIVND (reference sequence). Trimming removed 3 bases from V and 0 bases from J; junction bases left unmatched: 4.

Regarding this clone: The read comes to an end 3 residues before the CDR3 does, leaving the germline J gene to fill in the end. V usage is TRBV10-3 and J usage is TRBJ1-1; 7 positions agree with TRBD1. This CDR3 has 13 amino acids. CDR1 is ENHRY, CDR2 SYGVKD, per germline. V shed 4 bases and J 6 bases; nucleotides not matched to a gene: 5. The part of the CDR3 DNA that was read is TGTGCCATCAGTGGGAGACAGGGCTCTGAA. It encodes CAISGRQGSE. The entire CDR3 sequence reads CAISGRQGSEAFF.

On this clone itself: The read terminates 3 residues ahead of where the CDR3 ends, so the germline J gene completes it. This sequence joins TRBV20-1 and TRBJ2-7; D perhaps matches TRBD1 (5 bases). The CDR3 extends over 11 amino acids. Germline CDR1 reads DFQATT; CDR2 reads SNEGSKA (reference sequence). Trimming removed 6 bases at V and 2 bases at J, with 8 bases between. The DNA read from the CDR3 is TGCAGTGCCACAGGAACCTACGAG. It is translated as CSATGTYE. In full, the CDR3 reads CSATGTYEQYF.

Note on this clone: With the read ending 3 residues before the CDR3 end, the germline J gene is used to fill in that end. The chain couples TRBV13 to TRBJ2-3; 11 positions agree with TRBD2. Germline CDR1 PRHDT, CDR2 FYEKMQ (reference sequence). V shed 4 bases and J 4 bases; nucleotides not matched to a gene: 7. This CDR3 has 16 residues. CDR3 amino acids: CASSYRLAGFSDTQYF. The CDR3 bases that were read are TGTGCCAGCAGCTACCGACTAGCGGGATTCTCAGATACG.